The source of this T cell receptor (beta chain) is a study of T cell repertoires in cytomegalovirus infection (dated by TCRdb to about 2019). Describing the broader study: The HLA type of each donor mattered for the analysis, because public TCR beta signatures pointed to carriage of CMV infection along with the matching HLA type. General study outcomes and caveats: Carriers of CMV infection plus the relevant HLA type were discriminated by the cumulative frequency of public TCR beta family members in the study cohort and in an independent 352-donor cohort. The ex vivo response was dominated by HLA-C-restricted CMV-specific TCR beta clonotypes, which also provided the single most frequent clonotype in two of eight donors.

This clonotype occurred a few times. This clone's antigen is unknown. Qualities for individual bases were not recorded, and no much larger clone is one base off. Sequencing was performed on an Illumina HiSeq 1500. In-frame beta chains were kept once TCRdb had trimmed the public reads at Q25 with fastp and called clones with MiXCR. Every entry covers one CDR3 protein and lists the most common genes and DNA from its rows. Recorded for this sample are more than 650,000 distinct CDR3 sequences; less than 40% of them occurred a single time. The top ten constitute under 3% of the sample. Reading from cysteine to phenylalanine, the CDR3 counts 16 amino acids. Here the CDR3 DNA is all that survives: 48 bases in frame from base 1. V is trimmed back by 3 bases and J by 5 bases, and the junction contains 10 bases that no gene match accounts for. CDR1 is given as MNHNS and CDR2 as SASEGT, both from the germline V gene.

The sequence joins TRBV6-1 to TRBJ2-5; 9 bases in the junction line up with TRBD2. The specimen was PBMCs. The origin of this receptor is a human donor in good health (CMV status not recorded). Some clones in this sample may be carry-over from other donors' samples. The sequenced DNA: TGTGCCAGCAGTGATGGGGCGGGAGGGGCTCGTGAGACCCAGTACTTC. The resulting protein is CASSDGAGGARETQYF.